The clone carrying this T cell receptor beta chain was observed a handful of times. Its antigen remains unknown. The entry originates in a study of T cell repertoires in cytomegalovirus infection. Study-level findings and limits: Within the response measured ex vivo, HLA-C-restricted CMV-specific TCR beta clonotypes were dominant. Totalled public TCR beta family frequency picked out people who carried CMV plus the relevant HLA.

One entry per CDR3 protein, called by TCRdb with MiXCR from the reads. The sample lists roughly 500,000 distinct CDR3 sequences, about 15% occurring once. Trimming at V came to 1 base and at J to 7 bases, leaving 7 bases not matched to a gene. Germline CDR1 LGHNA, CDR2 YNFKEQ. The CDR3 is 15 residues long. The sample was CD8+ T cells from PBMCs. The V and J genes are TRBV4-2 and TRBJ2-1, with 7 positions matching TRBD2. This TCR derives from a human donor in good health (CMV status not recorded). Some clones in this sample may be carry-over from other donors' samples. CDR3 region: CASSQVSQGGNEQFF. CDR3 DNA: TGTGCCAGCAGCCAAGTCTCGCAGGGAGGGAATGAGCAGTTCTTC.